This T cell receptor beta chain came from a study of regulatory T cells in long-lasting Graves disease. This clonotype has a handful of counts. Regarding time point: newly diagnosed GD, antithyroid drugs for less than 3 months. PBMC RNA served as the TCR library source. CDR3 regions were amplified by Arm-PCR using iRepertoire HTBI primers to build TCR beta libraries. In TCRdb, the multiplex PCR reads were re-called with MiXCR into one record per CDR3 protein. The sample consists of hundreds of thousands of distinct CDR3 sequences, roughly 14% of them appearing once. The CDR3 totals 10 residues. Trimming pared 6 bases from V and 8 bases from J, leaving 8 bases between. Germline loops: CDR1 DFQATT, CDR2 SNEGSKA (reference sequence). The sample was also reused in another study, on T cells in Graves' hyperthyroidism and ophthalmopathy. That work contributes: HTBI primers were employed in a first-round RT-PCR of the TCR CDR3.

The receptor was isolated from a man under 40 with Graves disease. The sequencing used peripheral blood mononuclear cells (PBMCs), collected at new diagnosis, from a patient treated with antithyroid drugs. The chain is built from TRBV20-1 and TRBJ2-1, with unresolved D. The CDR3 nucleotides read TGCAGTGCCACACTCTATGAGCAGTTCTTC. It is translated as CSATLYEQFF.